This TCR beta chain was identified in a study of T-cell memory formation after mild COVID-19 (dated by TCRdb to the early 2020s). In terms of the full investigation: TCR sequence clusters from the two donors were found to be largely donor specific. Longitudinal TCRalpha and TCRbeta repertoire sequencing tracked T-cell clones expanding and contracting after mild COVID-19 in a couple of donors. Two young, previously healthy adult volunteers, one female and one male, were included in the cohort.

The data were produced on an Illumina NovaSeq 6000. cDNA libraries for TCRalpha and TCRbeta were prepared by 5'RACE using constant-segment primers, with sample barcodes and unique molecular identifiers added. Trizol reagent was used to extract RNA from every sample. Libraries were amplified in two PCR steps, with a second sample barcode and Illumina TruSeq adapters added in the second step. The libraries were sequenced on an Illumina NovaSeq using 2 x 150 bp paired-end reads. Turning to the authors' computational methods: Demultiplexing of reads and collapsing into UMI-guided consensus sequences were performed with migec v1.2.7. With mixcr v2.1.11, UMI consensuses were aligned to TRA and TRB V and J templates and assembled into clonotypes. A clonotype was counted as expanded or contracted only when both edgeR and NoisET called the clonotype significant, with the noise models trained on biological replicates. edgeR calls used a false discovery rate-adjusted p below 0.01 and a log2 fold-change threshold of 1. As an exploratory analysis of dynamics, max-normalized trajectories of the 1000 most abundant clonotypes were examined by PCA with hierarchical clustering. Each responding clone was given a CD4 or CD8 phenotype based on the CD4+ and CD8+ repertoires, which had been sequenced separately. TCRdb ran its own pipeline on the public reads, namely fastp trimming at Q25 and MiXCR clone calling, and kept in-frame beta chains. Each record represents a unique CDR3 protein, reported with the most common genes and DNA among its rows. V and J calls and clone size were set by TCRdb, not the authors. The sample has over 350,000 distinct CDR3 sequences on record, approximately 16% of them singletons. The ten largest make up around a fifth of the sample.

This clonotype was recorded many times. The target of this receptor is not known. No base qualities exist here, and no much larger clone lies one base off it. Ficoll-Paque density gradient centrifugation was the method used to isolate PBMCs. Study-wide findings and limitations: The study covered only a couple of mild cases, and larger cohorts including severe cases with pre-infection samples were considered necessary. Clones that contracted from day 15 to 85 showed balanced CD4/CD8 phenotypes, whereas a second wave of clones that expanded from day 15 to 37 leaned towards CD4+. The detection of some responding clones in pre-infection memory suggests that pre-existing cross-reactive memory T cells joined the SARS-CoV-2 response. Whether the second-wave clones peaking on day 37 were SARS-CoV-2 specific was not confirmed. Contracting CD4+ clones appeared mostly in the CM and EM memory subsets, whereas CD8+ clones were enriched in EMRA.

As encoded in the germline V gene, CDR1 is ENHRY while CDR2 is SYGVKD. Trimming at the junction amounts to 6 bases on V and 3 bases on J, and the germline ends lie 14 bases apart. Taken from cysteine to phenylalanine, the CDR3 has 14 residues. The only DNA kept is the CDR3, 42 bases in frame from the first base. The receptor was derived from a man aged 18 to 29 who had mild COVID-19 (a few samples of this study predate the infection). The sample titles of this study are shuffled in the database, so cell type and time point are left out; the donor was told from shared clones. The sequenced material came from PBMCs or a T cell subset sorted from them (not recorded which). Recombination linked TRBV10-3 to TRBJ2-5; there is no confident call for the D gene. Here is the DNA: TGTGCCATCAGGTCAACCCGAAGGGAAGAGACCCAGTACTTC. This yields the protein CAIRSTRREETQYF.